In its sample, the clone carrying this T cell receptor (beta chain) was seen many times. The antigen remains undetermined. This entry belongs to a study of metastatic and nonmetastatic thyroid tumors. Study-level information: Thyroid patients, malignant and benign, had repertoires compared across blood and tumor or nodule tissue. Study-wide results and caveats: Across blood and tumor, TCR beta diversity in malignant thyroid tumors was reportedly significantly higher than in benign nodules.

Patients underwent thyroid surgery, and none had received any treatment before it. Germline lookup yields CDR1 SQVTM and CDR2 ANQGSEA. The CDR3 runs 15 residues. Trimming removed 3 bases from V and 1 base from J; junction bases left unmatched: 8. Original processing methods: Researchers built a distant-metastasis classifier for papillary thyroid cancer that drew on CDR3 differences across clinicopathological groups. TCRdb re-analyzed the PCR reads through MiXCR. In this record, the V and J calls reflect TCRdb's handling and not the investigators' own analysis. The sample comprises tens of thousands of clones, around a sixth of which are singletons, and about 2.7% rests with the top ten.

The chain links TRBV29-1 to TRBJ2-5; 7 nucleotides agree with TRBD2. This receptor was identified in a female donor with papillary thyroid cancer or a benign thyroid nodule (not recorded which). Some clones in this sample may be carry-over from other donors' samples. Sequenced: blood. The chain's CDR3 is CSVDWGGLTQETQYF. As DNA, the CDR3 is TGCAGCGTTGATTGGGGGGGTTTAACCCAAGAGACCCAGTACTTC.